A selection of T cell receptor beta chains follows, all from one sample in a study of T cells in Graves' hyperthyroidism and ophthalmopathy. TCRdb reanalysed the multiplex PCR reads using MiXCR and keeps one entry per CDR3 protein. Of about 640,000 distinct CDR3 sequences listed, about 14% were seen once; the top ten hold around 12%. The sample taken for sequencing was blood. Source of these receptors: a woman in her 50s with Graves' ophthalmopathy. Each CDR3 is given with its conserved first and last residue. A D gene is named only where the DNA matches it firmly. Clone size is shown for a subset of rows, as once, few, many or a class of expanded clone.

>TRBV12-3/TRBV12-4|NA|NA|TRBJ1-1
TGTGCCAGCAGTTTAAGACCGACCCCGAACGCTGAAGCTTTCTTT
CASSLRPTPNAEAFF
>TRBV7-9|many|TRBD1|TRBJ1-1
TGTGCCAGCAGCTTATTCGGGACAGGGGTCACTGAAGCTTTCTTT
CASSLFGTGVTEAFF
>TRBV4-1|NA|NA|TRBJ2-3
TGCGCCAGCAGCCAAGATCCACGCGATACGCAGTATTTT
CASSQDPRDTQYF
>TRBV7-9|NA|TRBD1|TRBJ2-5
TGTGCCAGCAGCTTAGGGGAGGGACAGGGTTTTGAGACCCAGTACTTC
CASSLGEGQGFETQYF
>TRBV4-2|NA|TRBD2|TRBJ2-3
TGTGCCAGCAGCCAAGGCGGACGAGCGGGAGGGCCGGAAAGCACAGATACGCAGTATTTT
CASSQGGRAGGPESTDTQYF
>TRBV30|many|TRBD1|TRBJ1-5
TGTGCCTGGAGCGCCGGGACAGCCCAGAATCAGCCCCAGCATTTT
CAWSAGTAQNQPQHF
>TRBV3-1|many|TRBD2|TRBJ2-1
TGTGCCAGCAGCCAAGATACGGGAGGTGCTGATGAGCAGTTCTTC
CASSQDTGGADEQFF
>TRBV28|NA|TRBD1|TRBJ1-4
TGTGCCAGCAGACCCACAGGGGCCCAAAAGAATAATGAAAAACTGTTTTTT
CASRPTGAQKNNEKLFF
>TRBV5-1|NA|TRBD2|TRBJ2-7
TGCGCCAGCAGCCCGGGGGTAACTAGCGGGGCCTACGAGCAGTACTTC
CASSPGVTSGAYEQYF
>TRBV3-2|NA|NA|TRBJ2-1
TGTGCCAGCAGCAACCCGGGACTAGCGGGAGGCTGCGAGGTTGAGCAGTTCTTC
CASSNPGLAGGCEVEQFF
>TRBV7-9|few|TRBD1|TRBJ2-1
TGTGCCAGCAGCTTTAAGGACAGGGGGCTCAATGAGCAGTTCTTC
CASSFKDRGLNEQFF
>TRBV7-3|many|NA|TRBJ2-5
TGTGCCAGCAGCCAAACTGGATTGCAAGAGACCCAGTACTTC
CASSQTGLQETQYF
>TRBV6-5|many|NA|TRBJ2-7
TGTGCCAGCAGTTACGGGGGCAGCTACGAGCAGTACTTC
CASSYGGSYEQYF